These T cell receptor beta chains were read from a single sample in a study of CD8 T cells in Susac syndrome. TCRdb passed the immunoSEQ multiplex PCR reads through MiXCR, listing each CDR3 protein once. This sample carries fewer than 200,000 distinct CDR3 sequences, 94% of them seen once, and the ten largest clones take 0.12%. Sequencing used CD4+ T cells from PBMCs. The origin of the receptors is a human donor with Susac syndrome. The conserved cysteine and the conserved F or W are not part of the CDR3 here. Clone sizes are given selectively: once, few, many, or a class where the clone is expanded.

12 | TRBJ2-7 | - | TRBV7-2 | ASRGAGPPYEQY
13 | TRBJ2-3 | - | TRBV2 | ASGPGGFYTDTQY
12 | TRBJ2-5 | - | TRBV9 | ASSVTSGVSTQY
15 | TRBJ2-1 | - | TRBV4-2 | ASSQEGAGGLYNEQF
12 | TRBJ2-1 | - | TRBV20-1 | SLTVPVRYNEQF
10 | TRBJ2-3 | once | TRBV4-2 | ASSNRGDTQY
19 | TRBJ1-3 | - | TRBV15 | ATSRIRTQNRQGRSGNTIY
9 | TRBJ1-1 | - | TRBV27 | ASRSGTEAF
14 | TRBJ1-5 | - | TRBV4-1 | ASSQDDGFSRQPQH
11 | TRBJ2-7 | - | TRBV14 | ASSQGGSVEQY
14 | TRBJ2-3 | once | TRBV5-1 | ASSLAYAGAADTQY
14 | TRBJ2-4 | - | TRBV20-1 | SARDPGSPVGNIQY
14 | TRBJ2-3 | - | TRBV5-1 | ASSPSGGGITDTQY
12 | TRBJ1-2 | - | TRBV20-1 | SASDRAASSGYT
12 | TRBJ1-5 | - | TRBV18 | ASSSRDSNQPQH
13 | TRBJ2-5 | - | TRBV18 | ASSPRRGQQETQY
10 | TRBJ1-1 | - | TRBV20-1 | SARQGGTEAF
10 | TRBJ2-5 | - | TRBV20-1 | SAKRWEETQY
13 | TRBJ2-1 | - | TRBV2 | ASSRSSGGHNEQF
12 | TRBJ1-3 | - | TRBV20-1 | SASRTGAGNTIY
13 | TRBJ1-4 | - | TRBV5-1 | ASSLAWQGEEKLF
12 | TRBJ1-5 | - | TRBV12-3/TRBV12-4 | ASSLDRDDQPQH
15 | TRBJ1-2 | - | TRBV12-3/TRBV12-4 | ASRESLDRVANYGYT
13 | TRBJ1-1 | - | TRBV12-3/TRBV12-4 | ASSLGDRGEAEAF
13 | TRBJ2-3 | - | TRBV5-1 | ASSLESGATDTQY
13 | TRBJ2-7 | - | TRBV6-2/TRBV6-3 | ASRDPGQVAYEQY
12 | TRBJ2-1 | - | TRBV6-1 | ASALAGGRDEQF
12 | TRBJ1-2 | once | TRBV12-3/TRBV12-4 | ASIPRTRVYGYT
10 | TRBJ2-1 | - | TRBV29-1 | SVDRGHNEQF
15 | TRBJ2-2 | few | TRBV6-2/TRBV6-3 | ASSYSRFPSVTGELF
14 | TRBJ2-4 | - | TRBV5-1 | ASSLATGGAKNIQY
12 | TRBJ2-7 | - | TRBV5-1 | ASSPPTGSYEQY
11 | TRBJ2-5 | - | TRBV7-3 | ASSWGYQETQY
11 | TRBJ2-5 | - | TRBV29-1 | SGSHALGETQY